Following are 29 T cell receptor beta chains from one sample sequenced in a study of shared clonotypes between healthy human individuals. Profiled with immunoSEQ multiplex PCR; TCRdb holds only in-frame clones, not every one. In the table there are over a million clones, 78% of which are singletons. Input material: memory CD4+ T cells from PBMCs. The subset: CD45RA-negative fraction. All receptors come from a man between 18 and 35 years old in good health. Some clones in this sample may be carry-over from other donors' samples.

This rearrangement joins TRBV10-3 to TRBJ2-3, with D tentatively TRBD2 (7 bases). Germline CDR1 and CDR2: ENHRY and SYGVKD. There are 15 residues in the CDR3. V lost 9 bases and J lost 5, with 21 bases in between. The CDR3 DNA follows: TGTGCCATATCGAGAAAGGGGGGGCCTGGAGATACGCAGTATTTT. This sequence encodes CAISRKGGPGDTQYF.

The chain has TRBV10-3 and TRBJ1-1; D remains ambiguous. The CDR3 consists of 13 residues. V was cut by 6 bases and J by 1 base, with 9 bases left in between. Per the germline V gene, CDR1 is ENHRY and CDR2 is SYGVKD. CDR3 residues: CAIRVDSNTEAFF. The CDR3 DNA reads as TGTGCCATCAGGGTTGATTCGAACACTGAAGCTTTCTTT.

The rearrangement uses TRBV28 and TRBJ2-3, with TRBD2 as a possible D gene (5 bases). Germline V lookup: CDR1 MDHEN, CDR2 SYDVKM. The CDR3 loop spans 15 amino acids. V was shortened by 5 bases and J by 0 bases, with 12 bases between the two germline ends. In DNA, the CDR3 is TGTGCCAGCAGTCCGGTAGCGCTTAGCACAGATACGCAGTATTTT. Residues: CASSPVALSTDTQYF.

The chain carries TRBV29-1 and TRBJ1-1, with D possibly TRBD1 on 5 matching bases. This CDR3 contains 10 residues. Germline CDR1 is SQVTM and CDR2 is ANQGSEA. Trimming pared 4 bases from V and 10 bases from J, leaving 10 bases between. The CDR3, as DNA: TGCAGCGTTGGGCGGGGGGTAGCTTTCTTT. As protein: CSVGRGVAFF.

This chain links TRBV30 with TRBJ2-7; D gene uncertain. The CDR3 has 12 residues. Germline V CDR1 and CDR2: GTSNPN, SVGIG (reference sequence). Deletions cut 3 bases from V and 2 bases from J, with 8 bases between. The CDR3 DNA follows: TGTGCCTGGAGACCTGGGACCTACGAGCAGTACTTC. Translation gives CAWRPGTYEQYF.

The genes are TRBV28 and TRBJ2-1; TRBD2 matches at 11 bases. CDR1 MDHEN and CDR2 SYDVKM come from the germline V gene. The CDR3 covers 18 residues. The trim removed 5 bases at V and 0 bases at J, leaving 9 bases unmatched. The CDR3 bases are TGTGCCAGCAGTCCTAGCGGGAGGTCCCTCAGCTCCTACAATGAGCAGTTCTTC. Its protein is CASSPSGRSLSSYNEQFF.

Note on this clone: This sample also contains other DNA sequences that code for the same CDR3. V and J are TRBV29-1 and TRBJ2-3, with TRBD1 matching over 9 bases. V shed 6 bases, J shed 1 base, and the junction held 2 bases outside the gene matches. The CDR3 has 13 residues. CDR1 and CDR2 from the germline V gene are SQVTM and ANQGSEA. CDR3 sequence reads: CSVDRGGTDTQYF. The CDR3 bases are TGCAGCGTCGACAGGGGGGGCACAGATACGCAGTATTTT.

The gene calls are TRBV5-4 and TRBJ2-1; 7 positions agree with TRBD2. CDR3 length equals 15 residues. CDR1 and CDR2 (germline): SGHNT, YYREEE (reference sequence). J gave up 0 bases and V 2 bases, and 2 bases lay outside the gene matches. This CDR3 is CASSLPSGSYNEQFF. The CDR3 bases are TGTGCCAGCAGCTTACCTAGCGGCTCCTACAATGAGCAGTTCTTC.

The rearrangement links TRBV11-3 to TRBJ2-6, with 9 nucleotides matching TRBD1. The V segment lost 5 bases and the J segment 1 base; nucleotides outside the gene matches: 6. The germline V gene has CDR1 SGHNT and CDR2 YENEEA. The CDR3 contains 17 residues. The CDR3, as DNA: TGTGCCAGCAGCCCGGGACAGGGTAGTTCTGGGGCCAACGTCCTGACTTTC. Translating it yields CASSPGQGSSGANVLTF.

Comments on this clone: Possible read error: a much larger clone is one base away. Other nucleotide sequences from this sample produce the same CDR3. This rearrangement joins TRBV28 to TRBJ2-7; no reliable D call. CDR1 and CDR2 from the germline V gene are MDHEN and SYDVKM. V lost 3 bases and J lost 7, with 10 bases in between. This CDR3 spans 12 amino acids. The CDR3 here is CASSLKPGEQYF. CDR3 in DNA: TGTGCCAGCAGTTTGAAGCCGGGTGAGCAGTACTTC.

The chain employs TRBV28 and TRBJ1-2, with 7 bases lining up with TRBD1. Germline assignment: CDR1 MDHEN and CDR2 SYDVKM. V lost 2 bases and J lost 8; bases outside the gene matches: 11. The CDR3 has 15 amino acids. The CDR3 sequence is CASSLSRVATGGYTF. The CDR3 DNA follows: TGTGCCAGCAGTTTAAGTCGGGTTGCGACAGGGGGCTACACCTTC.

A word on this clone: One end of the junction fails to match germline, which may point to a read error. The chain combines TRBV6-1 with TRBJ1-6; the D is unclear. The CDR3 loop spans 17 amino acids. Germline values: CDR1 MNHNS, CDR2 SASEGT. CDR3 protein: CASSEGQEGSFNSPLHF. The DNA of the CDR3 is TGTGCCAGCAGTGAAGGGCAGGAGGGTTCCTTTAATTCACCCCTCCACTTT.

For this clone: Relative to the germline gene, one junction end is altered; a read error may explain this. The gene calls are TRBV6-1 and TRBJ2-1; possibly TRBD2 for D (5 bases). The CDR3 totals 16 residues. CDR1 and CDR2 from the germline V gene are MNHNS and SASEGT. The CDR3 loop reads CVSSEYLAQVGNEQFF. CDR3 in DNA: TGTGTCAGCAGTGAATATCTAGCCCAAGTTGGGAATGAGCAGTTCTTC.

This clone was counted a few times. The sample carries other DNA sequences with the same CDR3. The chain's CDR3 is CSVVHANTEAFF. The CDR3 DNA follows: TGCAGCGTCGTCCATGCGAACACTGAAGCTTTCTTT. The chain joins TRBV29-1 to TRBJ1-1; D is unresolved. The CDR3 runs 12 residues. Per germline, CDR1 SQVTM and CDR2 ANQGSEA. V lost 6 bases, J lost 1 base, and 9 bases lay in between.

In its sample, this clone was seen once. The chain employs TRBV4-1 and TRBJ2-1, with 12 bases identical to TRBD2. The CDR3 extends over 18 amino acids. The V and J ends lost 0 bases and 8 bases, in that order; junction bases with no gene match: 11. Germline V CDR1 and CDR2: MGHRA, YSYEKL. CDR3 nucleotide sequence: TGCGCCAGCAGCCAAGATCGGGCCAGACTAGCGGGAGAGGATGAGCAGTTCTTC. Its translation: CASSQDRARLAGEDEQFF.

This chain joins TRBV27 and TRBJ2-3; 12 bases map to TRBD2. Germline V gene lookup returns CDR1 MNHEY and CDR2 SMNVEV (reference sequence). J lost 3 bases, V lost 4 bases, and 5 bases had no gene match. The CDR3 length is 16 residues. CDR3 in DNA: TGTGCCAGCAGTTCGCGGACTAGCGGGACAACAGATACGCAGTATTTT. It codes for CASSSRTSGTTDTQYF.

Concerning this clone itself: Other DNA sequences in this specimen translate into the identical CDR3. The J gene is TRBJ2-3, the V gene TRBV29-1; the D gene is possibly TRBD2 (5 bases). CDR3 length equals 12 residues. Trimming shortened V by 2 bases and J by 4 bases, and 7 bases separated the two germline ends. The germline gives CDR1 SQVTM, CDR2 ANQGSEA. CDR3 nucleotide sequence: TGCAGCGTTGAATACGGGGCAGATACGCAGTATTTT. Its protein is CSVEYGADTQYF.

The CDR3 coding sequence is TGTGCCTGGAGTCCCATGGTCTACGAGCAGTACTTC. It is translated as CAWSPMVYEQYF. The V and J genes are TRBV30 and TRBJ2-7; D is unclear. The germline CDR1 and CDR2 sequences are GTSNPN and SVGIG (reference sequence). The CDR3 consists of 12 residues. Trimming cost V 2 bases and J 3 bases, with 8 bases left between them. The full variable domain, completed using reference TRBV30 and TRBJ2-7, is SQTIHQWPATLVQPVGSPLSLECTVEGTSNPNLYWYRQAAGRGLQLLFYSVGIGQISSEVPQNLSASRPQDRQFILSSKKLLLSDSGFYLCAWSPMVYEQYFGPGTRLTVT.

To note about this clone: Given a much more abundant clone one base away, this may be a read error. The identical CDR3 is also encoded by other nucleotide sequences in the sample. The rearrangement uses TRBV2 and TRBJ1-2, with D hard to call. The CDR3 sequence is 12 residues long. The V end was cut by 2 bases, the J end by 6 bases, with 7 bases between. Germline CDR1 is SNHLY and CDR2 is FYNNEI. Written as DNA, the CDR3 is TGTGCCAGCAGTGAAAGGGATGATGGCTACACCTTC. This sequence encodes CASSERDDGYTF.

This chain uses TRBV5-1 with TRBJ1-2, with 10 bases lining up with TRBD1. CDR1 is SGHRS, CDR2 YFSETQ, per germline. The V and J ends lost 4 bases and 3 bases, in that order; junction bases with no gene match: 6. The CDR3 contains 15 residues. CDR3 in DNA: TGCGCCAGCAGCCGCGGGACAGGGGAAGACTATGGCTACACCTTC. This translates into CASSRGTGEDYGYTF.

This chain links TRBV29-1 with TRBJ2-1; D is undetermined. The CDR3 runs to 13 residues. The ends were cut back, 0 bases at V and 10 bases at J, with 13 bases in the middle. CDR1 is SQVTM, CDR2 ANQGSEA, per germline. The CDR3 DNA reads TGCAGCGTTGAAGAAGACCCCTCCGGGGAGCAGTTCTTC. Translating it yields CSVEEDPSGEQFF.

V usage is TRBV30 and J usage is TRBJ2-6, with 10 bases fitting TRBD1. The junction had 8 bases not matched to a gene; V was cut back by 4 bases and J by 2 bases. Per the germline V gene, CDR1 is GTSNPN and CDR2 is SVGIG (reference sequence). The CDR3 runs to 17 residues. CDR3 nucleotide sequence: TGTGCCTGGATCAGGGACAGGGGTTTTGCTGGGGCCAACGTCCTGACTTTC. It codes for CAWIRDRGFAGANVLTF.

The chain uses TRBV5-1 and TRBJ2-1; 16 bases fit TRBD2. CDR1 is SGHRS, CDR2 YFSETQ, per germline. This CDR3 spans 18 amino acids. Trimming removed 4 bases from V and 7 bases from J; junction bases left unmatched: 11. This CDR3 is CASSGGLAGGPSGNEQFF. The CDR3 coding sequence is TGCGCCAGCAGCGGGGGACTAGCGGGAGGGCCCTCGGGGAATGAGCAGTTCTTC.

As for this clone: At one boundary the junction diverges from the germline segment, which might be a read error. The chain employs TRBV7-9 and TRBJ2-1; perhaps TRBD2 as D (6 bases). Per germline, CDR1 SEHNR and CDR2 FQNEAQ (reference sequence). The CDR3 has 12 residues. This chain's CDR3 is CASSFWRDLNIF. The CDR3 DNA reads as TGTGCCAGCAGCTTTTGGCGGGATCTCAACATCTTC.

The rearrangement uses TRBV19 and TRBJ2-7; D is unresolved. Germline CDR1 reads LNHDA; CDR2 reads SQIVND (reference sequence). This CDR3 is built from 14 residues. V was shortened by 1 base and J by 1 base, with 8 bases between the two germline ends. CDR3 sequence: CASSIGPGSYEQYF. The CDR3 DNA sequence: TGTGCCAGTAGTATAGGGCCAGGATCCTACGAGCAGTACTTC.

CDR3 protein: CASRSAVSPYEQYF. The DNA for the CDR3 is TGTGCCAGCCGGTCCGCGGTTTCACCCTACGAGCAGTACTTC. The J gene is TRBJ2-7, the V gene TRBV28; no clear D. The V gene's germline CDR1 is MDHEN and CDR2 SYDVKM. The length of the CDR3 is 14 residues. Trimming stripped 8 bases from V and 2 bases from J, with 16 bases between.

The V call is TRBV2, the J call TRBJ1-4; D gene unclear. With 7 bases removed from V and 10 bases from J, the gap between germline ends came to 10 bases. In germline, CDR1 is SNHLY, CDR2 FYNNEI. The CDR3 has 11 amino acids. CDR3 nucleotide sequence: TGTGCCAGCACCACCAGTGGAAAACTGTTTTTT. It is translated as CASTTSGKLFF. Variable domain in full (rest from reference TRBV2 and TRBJ1-4): EPEVTQTPSHQVTQMGQEVILRCVPISNHLYFYWYRQILGQKVEFLVSFYNNEISEKSEIFDDQFSVERPDGSNFTLKIRSTKLEDSAMYFCASTTSGKLFFGSGTQLSVL.

V and J are TRBV29-1 and TRBJ2-3; maybe TRBD1 (5 bases). From germline, CDR1 is SQVTM and CDR2 ANQGSEA. The CDR3 loop spans 14 amino acids. The V end was cut by 4 bases, the J end by 1 base, with 12 bases between. The CDR3 sequence: CSVVVGLGTDTQYF. CDR3 sequence (DNA): TGCAGCGTTGTTGTGGGGCTAGGCACAGATACGCAGTATTTT.

V gene TRBV2 combines with J gene TRBJ2-1; 9 bases line up with TRBD1. Germline V gene data show CDR1 as SNHLY and CDR2 as FYNNEI. There are 16 residues in the CDR3. V lost 7 bases and J lost 5; bases outside the gene matches: 12. Here the CDR3 DNA reads TGTGCCAGCAATAGAAACAGGGGGCCCTCGGACAATGAGCAGTTCTTC. Encoded protein: CASNRNRGPSDNEQFF. The whole variable domain, remainder taken from reference TRBV2 and TRBJ2-1, is EPEVTQTPSHQVTQMGQEVILRCVPISNHLYFYWYRQILGQKVEFLVSFYNNEISEKSEIFDDQFSVERPDGSNFTLKIRSTKLEDSAMYFCASNRNRGPSDNEQFFGPGTRLTVL.